Listed below are T cell receptor beta chains from one sample, sequenced in a study of technical replicates of blood from several donors. Only in-frame clones appear in the TCRdb table, and some are missing; sequencing was by immunoSEQ multiplex PCR. Here the sample spans tens of thousands of clones, 92% being singletons. The sequenced sample consisted of PBMCs. The origin of the receptors is a human donor in good health. Some clones in this sample may be carry-over from other donors' samples. The CDR3 runs from the conserved cysteine through the conserved F or W. Each record gives: V gene, J gene, D gene, clone size, CDR3 DNA, CDR3 protein. A D gene is named only where the DNA matches it firmly. Not every row has a clone size; where given, it reads once, few, many or a size class.

v_gene: TRBV5-4; j_gene: TRBJ1-1; d_gene: TRBD1; abundance: .; CDR3nt: TGTGCCAGCAGCTCGACAGGGGGCACTGAAGCTTTCTTT; CDR3aa: CASSSTGGTEAFF
v_gene: TRBV6-5; j_gene: TRBJ1-1; d_gene: .; abundance: few; CDR3nt: TGTGCCAGCAGTTACCTTTTGAACACTGAAGCTTTCTTT; CDR3aa: CASSYLLNTEAFF
v_gene: TRBV18; j_gene: TRBJ2-2; d_gene: .; abundance: .; CDR3nt: TGTGCCAGCTCACCAGGGCAAAACACCGGGGAGCTGTTTTTT; CDR3aa: CASSPGQNTGELFF
v_gene: TRBV20-1; j_gene: TRBJ1-2; d_gene: .; abundance: .; CDR3nt: TGCAGTGCAAACCCAGGGTATGGCTACACCTTC; CDR3aa: CSANPGYGYTF
v_gene: TRBV11-1; j_gene: TRBJ2-1; d_gene: TRBD2; abundance: .; CDR3nt: TGTGCCAGCAAGGCGGGGGGGCCTTATCAGTTCTTC; CDR3aa: CASKAGGPYQFF
v_gene: TRBV25-1; j_gene: TRBJ1-2; d_gene: .; abundance: .; CDR3nt: TGTGCCAGCAGTGAATATGGAAGTATAGGGGCTGCCTATGGCTACACCTTC; CDR3aa: CASSEYGSIGAAYGYTF
v_gene: TRBV18; j_gene: TRBJ2-2; d_gene: .; abundance: .; CDR3nt: TGTGCCAGCTCGCCCTTTGAGGTCACCGGGGAGCTGTTTTTT; CDR3aa: CASSPFEVTGELFF
v_gene: TRBV7-3; j_gene: TRBJ2-1; d_gene: TRBD2; abundance: .; CDR3nt: TGTGCCAGCAGCTTAAGCACGCACGGGACTAGCCCAGGGAGCGGGGCTGAGCAGTTCTTC; CDR3aa: CASSLSTHGTSPGSGAEQFF
v_gene: TRBV6-1; j_gene: TRBJ2-1; d_gene: .; abundance: .; CDR3nt: TGTGCCAGCAGTGAACCCAGGGGCGTGGGGAATGAGCAGTTCTTC; CDR3aa: CASSEPRGVGNEQFF
v_gene: TRBV30; j_gene: TRBJ2-5; d_gene: .; abundance: .; CDR3nt: TGTGCCTGGAGTGTATCGGAGACCCAGTACTTC; CDR3aa: CAWSVSETQYF
v_gene: TRBV6-6; j_gene: TRBJ2-7; d_gene: TRBD2; abundance: .; CDR3nt: TGTGCCAGCAGTTATGGGACTAGCGTTCTCGAGCAGTACTTC; CDR3aa: CASSYGTSVLEQYF
v_gene: TRBV4-3; j_gene: TRBJ2-2; d_gene: .; abundance: .; CDR3nt: TGCGCCAGCAGCCAAGATGGCGCAGGGGCCGCGATAAACACCGGGGAGCTGTTTTTT; CDR3aa: CASSQDGAGAAINTGELFF
v_gene: TRBV6-1; j_gene: TRBJ2-5; d_gene: .; abundance: .; CDR3nt: TGTGCCAGCAGTGTCAGAGGGGGCGGGACTGAGACCCAGTACTTC; CDR3aa: CASSVRGGGTETQYF
v_gene: TRBV5-4; j_gene: TRBJ2-7; d_gene: .; abundance: .; CDR3nt: TGTGCCAGCAGCCTACCGAACTCCTACGAGCAGTACTTC; CDR3aa: CASSLPNSYEQYF
v_gene: TRBV6-4; j_gene: TRBJ2-1; d_gene: .; abundance: .; CDR3nt: TGTGCCAGCAGTGACTCGGCGGGAACCTACAATGAGCAGTTCTTC; CDR3aa: CASSDSAGTYNEQFF
v_gene: TRBV11-2; j_gene: TRBJ1-2; d_gene: .; abundance: .; CDR3nt: TGTGCCAGCAGCTCCCCCCAGGGTGTGAGTGGCTACACCTTC; CDR3aa: CASSSPQGVSGYTF
v_gene: TRBV19; j_gene: TRBJ1-5; d_gene: .; abundance: .; CDR3nt: TGTGCCAGTAGTATATTCGGGGAGCTGAATCAGCCCCAGCATTTT; CDR3aa: CASSIFGELNQPQHF
v_gene: TRBV4-2; j_gene: TRBJ2-5; d_gene: TRBD2; abundance: .; CDR3nt: TGTGCCAGCAGCCAGCGGACTAGCGGCCAAGAGACCCAGTACTTC; CDR3aa: CASSQRTSGQETQYF
v_gene: TRBV7-3; j_gene: TRBJ1-1; d_gene: .; abundance: .; CDR3nt: TGTGCCAGCAGTCTTCAACAGTGGACTGAAGCTTTCTTT; CDR3aa: CASSLQQWTEAFF
v_gene: TRBV14; j_gene: TRBJ2-6; d_gene: .; abundance: .; CDR3nt: TGTGCCAGCAGCCGAGAGAGCTCTGGGGCCAACGTCCTGACTTTC; CDR3aa: CASSRESSGANVLTF
v_gene: TRBV2; j_gene: TRBJ2-7; d_gene: .; abundance: .; CDR3nt: TGTGCCAGCAGTGCTACCTACGAGCAGTACTTC; CDR3aa: CASSATYEQYF
v_gene: TRBV7-7; j_gene: TRBJ2-1; d_gene: TRBD1; abundance: .; CDR3nt: TGTGCCAGCAGCTTGGGCACAGGGGGGATCAATGAGCAGTTCTTC; CDR3aa: CASSLGTGGINEQFF
v_gene: TRBV4-1; j_gene: TRBJ2-5; d_gene: TRBD2; abundance: .; CDR3nt: TGCGCCAGCAGCCAAGATAGTCAGCGGGAGGCAGGAGAGACCCAGTACTTC; CDR3aa: CASSQDSQREAGETQYF
v_gene: TRBV5-4; j_gene: TRBJ2-1; d_gene: .; abundance: .; CDR3nt: TGTGCCAGCAGCTCTAACTACAACAATGAGCAGTTCTTC; CDR3aa: CASSSNYNNEQFF
v_gene: TRBV9; j_gene: TRBJ2-2; d_gene: .; abundance: .; CDR3nt: TGTGCCAGCAGCGTAGGGGGCACGGGCGGGGAGCTGTTTTTT; CDR3aa: CASSVGGTGGELFF
v_gene: TRBV9; j_gene: TRBJ2-7; d_gene: TRBD1; abundance: .; CDR3nt: TGTGCCAGCAGCGTAGGTGGTCGGACAGGGGTAAACGAGCAGTACTTC; CDR3aa: CASSVGGRTGVNEQYF
v_gene: TRBV7-8; j_gene: TRBJ2-4; d_gene: .; abundance: .; CDR3nt: TGTGCCAGCAGCTTTTGGGGGGATTCGCAAAACATTCAGTACTTC; CDR3aa: CASSFWGDSQNIQYF
v_gene: TRBV5-4; j_gene: TRBJ1-2; d_gene: TRBD1; abundance: .; CDR3nt: TGTGCCAGCAGCATTCGGACAGGGCCCGGTGTTGGCTACACCTTC; CDR3aa: CASSIRTGPGVGYTF
v_gene: TRBV21-1; j_gene: TRBJ1-5; d_gene: .; abundance: .; CDR3nt: TGTGCCAGCAGCAAAGGGGGAGTGGGTGAAAAGGTGGCTGGACAGCCCCAGCATTTT; CDR3aa: CASSKGGVGEKVAGQPQHF
v_gene: TRBV10-3; j_gene: TRBJ1-1; d_gene: TRBD1; abundance: .; CDR3nt: TGTGCCATCAGTGGGACAGGAGGGGAACGGGCTTTCTTT; CDR3aa: CAISGTGGERAFF
v_gene: TRBV7-9; j_gene: TRBJ2-1; d_gene: .; abundance: .; CDR3nt: TGTGCCAGCAGCTTAGCCGTCAGGAAGATCTTC; CDR3aa: CASSLAVRKIF
v_gene: TRBV29-1; j_gene: TRBJ1-2; d_gene: TRBD1; abundance: .; CDR3nt: TGCAGCGTTGTCCGGACAGGGGGTCTGGGCTACACCTTC; CDR3aa: CSVVRTGGLGYTF
v_gene: TRBV29-1; j_gene: TRBJ2-2; d_gene: TRBD2; abundance: .; CDR3nt: TGCAGCGTTGCGCGGGAGCTAAACACCGGGGAGCTGTTTTTT; CDR3aa: CSVARELNTGELFF
v_gene: TRBV7-9; j_gene: TRBJ1-1; d_gene: .; abundance: .; CDR3nt: TGTGCCAGCAGTTACTTGGGCGCTGAAGCTTTCTTT; CDR3aa: CASSYLGAEAFF
v_gene: TRBV7-9; j_gene: TRBJ2-1; d_gene: TRBD2; abundance: .; CDR3nt: TGTGCCAGCAGCTCCGTACTGACTAGCGAGGACTACAATGAGCAGTTCTTC; CDR3aa: CASSSVLTSEDYNEQFF
v_gene: TRBV29-1; j_gene: TRBJ2-3; d_gene: .; abundance: .; CDR3nt: TGCAGCGGAAAACAGACAGATACGCAGTATTTT; CDR3aa: CSGKQTDTQYF
v_gene: TRBV11-1; j_gene: TRBJ2-7; d_gene: TRBD2; abundance: .; CDR3nt: TGTGCCAGCAGCCGGACTAGCGGGATCTACGAGCAGTACTTC; CDR3aa: CASSRTSGIYEQYF
v_gene: TRBV6-5; j_gene: TRBJ1-4; d_gene: .; abundance: .; CDR3nt: TGTGCCAGCAGTTACGATACAGGGAGGGGGAAACTGTTTTTT; CDR3aa: CASSYDTGRGKLFF
v_gene: TRBV4-2; j_gene: TRBJ2-1; d_gene: TRBD2; abundance: .; CDR3nt: TGTGCCAGCAGCGTTTGGGTAGCGGGGGGCCGTCCCCTTGACAATGAGCAGTTCTTC; CDR3aa: CASSVWVAGGRPLDNEQFF
v_gene: TRBV4-1; j_gene: TRBJ2-3; d_gene: TRBD2; abundance: .; CDR3nt: TGCGCCAGCAGCCCCGAGCGGGGGCGGGCAGATACGCAGTATTTT; CDR3aa: CASSPERGRADTQYF
v_gene: TRBV29-1; j_gene: TRBJ2-1; d_gene: TRBD1; abundance: .; CDR3nt: TGCAGCGTGGGAAATCCCAGGGGGCGGGTGCAGTTCTTC; CDR3aa: CSVGNPRGRVQFF
v_gene: TRBV6-5; j_gene: TRBJ2-7; d_gene: TRBD2; abundance: .; CDR3nt: TGTGCCAGCAGTCCGACTAGCGTGCACTACGAGCAGTACTTC; CDR3aa: CASSPTSVHYEQYF
v_gene: TRBV7-8; j_gene: TRBJ2-1; d_gene: TRBD1; abundance: .; CDR3nt: TGTGCCAGCAGCTTAGGGACAGGGCACGGCTCCTACAATGAGCAGTTCTTC; CDR3aa: CASSLGTGHGSYNEQFF
v_gene: TRBV18; j_gene: TRBJ1-1; d_gene: TRBD1; abundance: .; CDR3nt: TGTGCCAGCTCAACAGGGGTACTCGCTTTCTTT; CDR3aa: CASSTGVLAFF
v_gene: TRBV19; j_gene: TRBJ1-2; d_gene: .; abundance: .; CDR3nt: TGTGCCAGTAGCAAGCAGGGCTATGGCTACACCTTC; CDR3aa: CASSKQGYGYTF
v_gene: TRBV7-2; j_gene: TRBJ1-3; d_gene: TRBD1; abundance: .; CDR3nt: TGTGCCAGCAGCTTAGTGAACAGGGGGCTTTGGAACACCATATATTTT; CDR3aa: CASSLVNRGLWNTIYF
v_gene: TRBV5-1; j_gene: TRBJ2-3; d_gene: TRBD2; abundance: .; CDR3nt: TGCGCCAGCAGCCAAGACGGGACTATCACAGATACGCAGTATTTT; CDR3aa: CASSQDGTITDTQYF
v_gene: TRBV28; j_gene: TRBJ2-5; d_gene: .; abundance: .; CDR3nt: TGTGCCAGCAGTTTATCCGCGGAGACCCAGTACTTC; CDR3aa: CASSLSAETQYF
v_gene: TRBV5-1; j_gene: TRBJ2-1; d_gene: TRBD2; abundance: .; CDR3nt: TGCGCCAGCAGCTTCCCACCAGCAGCGGGAGGGATCTACAATGAGCAGTTCTTC; CDR3aa: CASSFPPAAGGIYNEQFF
v_gene: TRBV7-2; j_gene: TRBJ1-2; d_gene: .; abundance: once; CDR3nt: TGTGCCAGCAGCTTAGTAGGAGGAGGGCTAGCTAACTATGGCTACACCTTC; CDR3aa: CASSLVGGGLANYGYTF